This TCR beta chain was captured in a study of graft-versus-host responses after intestinal transplantation. Whole-study results and caveats: Recipient marrow held GvH clones, some first seen in ileum or blood.

The data were produced by immunoSEQ multiplex PCR, yet TCRdb's version contains in-frame clones alone and is incomplete. The repertoire consists of more than 80,000 clones, with under 85% occurring once and the leading ten covering about a sixth. As regards this clone: Its antigen is not identified.

With 7 bases removed from V and 0 bases from J, the gap between germline ends came to 16 bases. Germline assignment: CDR1 LNHDA and CDR2 SQIVND (reference sequence). This CDR3 region has 16 residues. The sample in question was unstimulated CD8+ T cells sorted from spleen or lymph node cells, obtained before intestinal transplant. The sequence was collected from a human donor who received an intestinal transplant. The V and J genes are TRBV19 and TRBJ2-1; TRBD2 might be the D (5 bases). CDR3 sequence reads: CASTLRETSSYNEQFF. The CDR3 bases are TGTGCCAGTACCCTGAGGGAGACAAGCTCCTACAATGAGCAGTTCTTC.